The next 26 T cell receptor beta chains were all read from a single sample in a study of T cells expressing NK-cell markers. Reanalyzing the 5' RACE reads, TCRdb keeps one entry per CDR3 protein, without DNA. The sample shows about 160,000 distinct CDR3 sequences, and approximately 17% sits with its ten largest clones. Sequencing input: blood T cells: a sorted CD56 or NKG2C T cell subset, CD4+ or CD8+ T cells, or bulk PBMC T cells (not recorded which). Receptors originate from a woman between 18 and 75 years old in good health.

The chain carries TRBV20-1 and TRBJ2-7; the D call of TRBD2 rests on TCRdb alone, since no DNA is present to check it. Germline lookup yields CDR1 DFQATT and CDR2 SNEGSKA (reference sequence). CDR3 length: 16 amino acids. This CDR3 is CSARDGLKPVAYEQYF.

The chain carries TRBV18 and TRBJ1-5; the D call of TRBD1 rests on TCRdb alone, since no DNA is present to check it. CDR3 size: 16 residues. Germline V lookup: CDR1 KGHSH, CDR2 LQKENI. CDR3: CASSPAGTGGHQPQHF.

The chain couples TRBV4-1 to TRBJ2-2; TCRdb lists TRBD2, though no DNA is available to test this call. Germline lookup yields CDR1 MGHRA and CDR2 YSYEKL. The CDR3 runs 20 residues. The CDR3 here is CASSQVLLGSGGVNTGELFF.

This chain uses TRBV3-1 with TRBJ2-4. Germline V gene sequence: CDR1 LGHDT, CDR2 YNNKEL (reference sequence). The CDR3 loop spans 12 amino acids. The CDR3 spells CASSQIRDIQYF.

The rearrangement uses TRBV4-1 and TRBJ2-1; there is no DNA to check the TCRdb D call of TRBD2. This CDR3 has 17 amino acids. The germline gives CDR1 MGHRA, CDR2 YSYEKL. The chain's CDR3 is CASSHRLAGDSSNEQFF.

The chain joins TRBV4-2 to TRBJ2-3; no DNA is available, so the TRBD2 call from TCRdb remains unchecked. CDR1 is LGHNA, CDR2 YNFKEQ, per germline. The CDR3 sequence is 18 residues long. CDR3 residues: CASSQGRTSGSRTDTQYF.

The V call is TRBV24-1, the J call TRBJ2-7. Germline CDR1 reads KGHDR; CDR2 reads SFDVKD. This CDR3 has 13 amino acids. CDR3 residues: CATSDSTLYEQYF.

The CDR3 loop is CSVGAGGQETQYF. The rearrangement uses TRBV29-1 and TRBJ2-5; TCRdb lists TRBD1, though no DNA is available to test this call. This CDR3 region has 13 residues. Germline CDR1 is SQVTM and CDR2 is ANQGSEA.

This chain links TRBV10-3 with TRBJ1-1; checking the TCRdb D call of TRBD1 is not possible without DNA. Germline lookup yields CDR1 ENHRY and CDR2 SYGVKD. CDR3 length: 14 amino acids. The CDR3 is CAIRAGTGYTEAFF.

This sequence joins TRBV6-1 and TRBJ1-6. CDR1 is MNHNS, CDR2 SASEGT, per germline. The CDR3 runs to 13 residues. The CDR3 loop reads CASSEGYNSPLHF.

The chain is built from TRBV6-2 or TRBV6-3 and TRBJ2-7; the TCRdb call, TRBD1, lacks DNA for checking. Germline values: CDR1 MNHEY, CDR2 SVGEGT. The CDR3 spans 14 residues. The CDR3 region is CASSYLQGTYEQYF.

This chain connects TRBV2 to TRBJ2-7; the TCRdb call, TRBD2, lacks DNA for checking. In germline, CDR1 is SNHLY, CDR2 FYNNEI. CDR3 size: 15 residues. CDR3 protein: CASSVGRARNVEQYF.

The rearrangement links TRBV4-1 to TRBJ2-7; TCRdb's D gene call, TRBD2, goes unchecked for lack of DNA. The germline V gene encodes CDR1 MGHRA and CDR2 YSYEKL. CDR3 length: 16 amino acids. CDR3 region: CASSQQSGANSYEQYF.

This rearrangement joins TRBV7-8 to TRBJ1-3. Per the germline V gene, CDR1 is SGHVS and CDR2 is FQNEAQ. The CDR3 covers 16 residues. The CDR3 loop is CASSLQLVGSGNTIYF.

The J gene is TRBJ1-2, the V gene TRBV2; TCRdb calls TRBD1, which cannot be checked without DNA. Germline-derived CDR1 and CDR2 are SNHLY and FYNNEI. The CDR3 is 12 amino acids. This CDR3 is CASGDISYGYTF.

This chain joins TRBV24-1 and TRBJ1-6. The CDR3 covers 15 residues. Germline values: CDR1 KGHDR, CDR2 SFDVKD. The CDR3 protein is CATSASTNYNSPLHF.

V usage is TRBV7-8 and J usage is TRBJ2-7; the TRBD2 assignment by TCRdb is unverifiable without DNA. Germline CDR1 and CDR2: SGHVS and FQNEAQ. There are 15 residues in the CDR3. The chain's CDR3 is CASSLKGTSGVEQYF.

The rearrangement joins TRBV29-1 to TRBJ2-7; absent DNA, TCRdb's TRBD1 call cannot be checked. The CDR3 runs 14 residues. Germline loops: CDR1 SQVTM, CDR2 ANQGSEA. The CDR3 region is CSVVGQGKRYEQYF.

This sequence joins TRBV20-1 and TRBJ1-5; the TRBD1 assignment by TCRdb is unverifiable without DNA. The V gene's germline CDR1 is DFQATT and CDR2 SNEGSKA (reference sequence). The CDR3 totals 17 residues. The CDR3 protein is CSAQGGRGLGSNQPQHF.

The genes are TRBV20-1 and TRBJ2-7; TCRdb outputs TRBD1, but without DNA this stays unchecked. Germline V CDR1 and CDR2: DFQATT, SNEGSKA (reference sequence). The CDR3 is 14 residues long. CDR3 loop: CSARQGRPPYEQYF.

V gene TRBV20-1 combines with J gene TRBJ1-2; TCRdb returns TRBD1, unconfirmable since there is no DNA. The CDR3 consists of 13 residues. Per germline, CDR1 DFQATT and CDR2 SNEGSKA (reference sequence). The CDR3 loop reads CSLFMGAGYGYTF.

This chain uses TRBV7-9 with TRBJ2-3; with no DNA, the TCRdb D assignment of TRBD2 cannot be verified. CDR3 length: 16 amino acids. Germline loops: CDR1 SEHNR, CDR2 FQNEAQ (reference sequence). The CDR3 loop reads CASSFLAGGLTDTQYF.

This chain links TRBV20-1 with TRBJ2-1. This CDR3 is 14 amino acids long. In germline, CDR1 is DFQATT, CDR2 SNEGSKA (reference sequence). The CDR3 sequence: CSAGLGRGDNEQFF.

This rearrangement joins TRBV12-3 or TRBV12-4 to TRBJ2-7. The CDR3 contains 14 residues. CDR3 protein: CASSFKASSYEQYF.

The chain combines TRBV4-1 with TRBJ2-3. Germline-derived CDR1 and CDR2 are MGHRA and YSYEKL. The length of the CDR3 is 14 residues. CDR3: CASSHRLDADTQYF.

This chain connects TRBV2 to TRBJ1-1; the TCRdb D gene call, TRBD1, has no DNA to confirm it. This CDR3 contains 13 residues. Germline CDR1 and CDR2: SNHLY and FYNNEI. The CDR3 is CASAGQRNTEAFF.